Listed below are T cell receptor beta chains from one sample, sequenced in a study of T cells after yellow fever vaccination. TCRdb itself ran the 5' RACE reads through MiXCR, one entry per CDR3 protein. The table includes hundreds of thousands of distinct CDR3 sequences, roughly an eighth detected once. Sequences were derived from CD4+ T cells sorted from PBMCs, sampled 15 days after the yellow fever booster vaccination. These receptors were obtained from a man between 18 and 35 years old who received the YFV17D yellow fever vaccine. The CDR3 runs from the conserved cysteine through the conserved F or W. The D gene is left open where the match is weak. Some rows mark clone size as missing; the rest say once, few, many or name a class of expanded clone.

v_call	j_call	d_call	clone_size	cdr3_nt	cdr3_aa
TRBV7-3	TRBJ2-1	TRBD2	.	TGTGCCAGCAGTAGTCGCGGGGGGGGCTACAATGAGCAGTTCTTC	CASSSRGGGYNEQFF
TRBV2	TRBJ1-2	.	.	TGTGCCAGCAGTGAGTTGGCCGACGGCTACACCTTC	CASSELADGYTF
TRBV5-1	TRBJ2-1	TRBD2	.	TGCGCCAGCAGCCTGGGGAGCGGGGGGTTCAATGAGCAGTTCTTC	CASSLGSGGFNEQFF
TRBV7-9	TRBJ2-3	.	many	TGTGCCAGCAGGGCGAAAAGGCAGGGGAATGCAGATACGCAGTATTTT	CASRAKRQGNADTQYF
TRBV4-1	TRBJ2-3	.	few	TGCGCCAGCAGCCCAGGAGGTAACCCCATCGGAGATACGCAGTATTTT	CASSPGGNPIGDTQYF
TRBV13	TRBJ2-7	.	.	TGTGCCAGCAGCTCGCTGACAGGCTACGAGCAGTACTTC	CASSSLTGYEQYF
TRBV19	TRBJ2-1	TRBD1	.	TGTGCCAGTAGAGGGGGACAGGGCACCTACAATGAGCAGTTCTTC	CASRGGQGTYNEQFF
TRBV12-2	TRBJ2-5	.	few	TGTGCAAGTCGGGGCGGGGACGATAAGACTGAGACCCAGTACTTC	CASRGGDDKTETQYF
TRBV20-1	TRBJ2-1	.	few	TGCAGTGCTAGACTCTTCGGGGCCTACTACAATGAGCAGTTCTTC	CSARLFGAYYNEQFF
TRBV20-1	TRBJ2-5	.	few	TGCAGTGCTTGGGCGGTGAGGGGCGAAGAGACCCAGTACTTC	CSAWAVRGEETQYF
TRBV19	TRBJ1-5	TRBD1	few	TGTGCCAGTAGTAGGATACAGGGGGGTTCTCAGCCCCAGCATTTT	CASSRIQGGSQPQHF
TRBV6-1	TRBJ1-5	.	.	TGTGCCAGCACCCTGGGGGGACACCAGCCCCAGCATTTT	CASTLGGHQPQHF
TRBV12-3/TRBV12-4	TRBJ1-6	TRBD1	.	TGTGCCAGCGGACCGACAGGGAATAATTCACCCCTCCACTTT	CASGPTGNNSPLHF
TRBV7-9	TRBJ2-3	TRBD2	few	TGTGCCAGCAGCTTGGCTAGCGGGGGGGGCACAGATACGCAGTATTTT	CASSLASGGGTDTQYF
TRBV7-8	TRBJ2-7	TRBD2	few	TGTGCCAGCAGCTTAGTGTCTAGCGGGGGGGCATTCTACGAGCAGTACTTC	CASSLVSSGGAFYEQYF
TRBV7-3	TRBJ2-2	.	.	TGTGCCAGCAGTCAACAGCCCGGGGAGCTGTTTTTT	CASSQQPGELFF
TRBV6-1	TRBJ1-1	.	.	TGTGCCAGCACCCCCGGCGGGGTTATGAACACTGAAGCTTTCTTT	CASTPGGVMNTEAFF
TRBV20-1	TRBJ2-1	.	.	TGCAGTGCACCCCGCATCGGCCCCTACAATGAGCAGTTCTTC	CSAPRIGPYNEQFF
TRBV11-2	TRBJ1-1	TRBD1	few	TGTGCCAGCAGCACCCGACAGGGCTCTGAAGCTTTCTTT	CASSTRQGSEAFF
TRBV18	TRBJ1-5	.	few	TGTGCCAGCTCGGCAGCCAATCAGCCCCAGCATTTT	CASSAANQPQHF
TRBV5-4	TRBJ1-6	.	few	TGTGCCAGCAGCGGGGGGTGGGATTCACCCCTCCACTTT	CASSGGWDSPLHF
TRBV5-1	TRBJ1-6	TRBD1	.	TGCGCCAGCAGCTTAGTCCCCGGACAGGAGAATTCACCCCTCCACTTT	CASSLVPGQENSPLHF
TRBV4-2	TRBJ1-2	.	.	TGTGCCAGCAGCCAAGATAGGCAGGGCACTAACTATCGCTACACCTTC	CASSQDRQGTNYRYTF
TRBV5-1	TRBJ1-1	.	many	TGTGCCAGCAGTCTAGGGGGGGAAGCTTTCTTT	CASSLGGEAFF
TRBV19	TRBJ2-3	.	.	TGTGCCACTAGCATGCGTCAGGATACGCAGTATTTT	CATSMRQDTQYF
TRBV10-3	TRBJ2-4	TRBD2	few	TGTGCCATCAGTGACGGTGGCGGGGGGGCCTACATTCAGTACTTC	CAISDGGGGAYIQYF
TRBV9	TRBJ2-3	TRBD1	.	TGTGCCAGCAGCGTAGCGACAGGGGGGGCAATGGATACGCAGTATTTT	CASSVATGGAMDTQYF
TRBV5-1	TRBJ2-2	.	.	TGCGCCAGCAGCTTGGTGCGGACGGGCACCGGGGAGCTGTTTTTT	CASSLVRTGTGELFF
TRBV21-1	TRBJ2-3	.	.	TGTGCCAGCCCAACCCACCCAAGGCTAGCGGGGGCCAGCACAGATACGCAGTATTTT	CASPTHPRLAGASTDTQYF
TRBV6-1	TRBJ1-6	.	few	TGTGCCAGCAGTGAAGCGCTAGGGGTGCCCTCACCCCTCCACTTT	CASSEALGVPSPLHF
TRBV7-2	TRBJ1-5	.	once	TGTGCCAGCAGCTTAGCGGGAAGGGGAGGTAGCAATCAGCCCCAGCATTTT	CASSLAGRGGSNQPQHF
TRBV20-1	TRBJ2-3	TRBD2	.	TGCAGTGCTAGGGCCGTCGGGGGGAATCCAGATACGCAGTATTTT	CSARAVGGNPDTQYF
TRBV3-1	TRBJ1-1	.	.	TGTGCCAGCAGCCAAGATTGGACAAGGATGAACACTGAAGCTTTCTTT	CASSQDWTRMNTEAFF
TRBV4-1	TRBJ1-2	.	few	TGCGCCAGCAGCCAAGGGTTGATAGGGACTGGCTACACCTTC	CASSQGLIGTGYTF
TRBV28	TRBJ1-6	TRBD1	.	TGTGCCAGCAGTTTGGGACAGGCAACTTCACCCCTCCACTTT	CASSLGQATSPLHF
TRBV28	TRBJ2-2	.	.	TGTGCCACCCGACTAGGGAACACCGGGGAGCTGTTTTTT	CATRLGNTGELFF
TRBV7-2	TRBJ1-1	.	few	TGTGCCAGCAGCTCTAGTTGGGGGGCTTGGACTGAAGCTTTCTTT	CASSSSWGAWTEAFF
TRBV15	TRBJ1-2	.	.	TGTGCCACCAGCAGACCCCAGGGGTATGGCTACACCTTC	CATSRPQGYGYTF
TRBV5-1	TRBJ2-2	TRBD1	few	TGCGCCAGCAGGACCCCGGGACAGACGAACACCGGGGAGCTGTTTTTT	CASRTPGQTNTGELFF
TRBV12-3/TRBV12-4	TRBJ2-3	.	few	TGTGCCACATCGTCGGGGGCCAGCACAGATACGCAGTATTTT	CATSSGASTDTQYF
TRBV7-2	TRBJ1-6	.	few	TGTGCCAGCAGCTTAGAGGGTCGGGGGGCTGGATCACCCCTCCACTTT	CASSLEGRGAGSPLHF
TRBV5-1	TRBJ1-1	TRBD1	many	TGCGCCAGCAGCGGGCGTCCAACAGGGGGGAGCACTGAAGCTTTCTTT	CASSGRPTGGSTEAFF
TRBV4-1	TRBJ1-1	.	.	TGCGCCAGCAGAAAGACGGGCGAGGTTGAAGCTTTCTTT	CASRKTGEVEAFF
TRBV20-1	TRBJ1-2	TRBD1	few	TGCAGTGCCCTGTTGCTGGACAGGGGACTCGATGGCTACACCTTC	CSALLLDRGLDGYTF
TRBV7-2	TRBJ2-3	TRBD2	few	TGTGCCAGCAGCTCGACTAGCGGGGCTCCCACAGATACGCAGTATTTT	CASSSTSGAPTDTQYF
TRBV7-9	TRBJ1-1	.	many	TGTGCCAGCAGCTCCAGGGTGGACACTGAAGCTTTCTTT	CASSSRVDTEAFF
TRBV4-3	TRBJ1-6	TRBD1	few	TGCGCCAGCAGCCAAGCCGCGACAGGGACGTGGTCACCCCTCCACTTT	CASSQAATGTWSPLHF
TRBV5-4	TRBJ1-1	.	few	TGTGCCAGCAGCTTGTTGGGCGCTATGAACACTGAAGCTTTCTTT	CASSLLGAMNTEAFF
TRBV20-1	TRBJ1-4	.	few	TGCAGTGCTAGAGTTCCGCAGGAACCAAATGAAAAACTGTTTTTT	CSARVPQEPNEKLFF
TRBV5-4	TRBJ2-3	.	few	TGTGCCAGCAGCCCGACTCGGAACACAGATACGCAGTATTTT	CASSPTRNTDTQYF
TRBV5-1	TRBJ1-2	.	many	TGCGCCAGCAGGGACGATGGGTATGGCTACACCTTC	CASRDDGYGYTF
TRBV3-1	TRBJ2-1	.	few	TGTGCCAGCAACCGTTGGGGGATCAACAATGAGCAGTTCTTC	CASNRWGINNEQFF
TRBV6-2/TRBV6-3	TRBJ2-4	.	.	TGTGCCAGCAGATACAGCTACCTAAACATTCAGTACTTC	CASRYSYLNIQYF
TRBV5-1	TRBJ2-3	.	.	TGCGCCAGCAGCGACCGCCAAAGCACAGATACGCAGTATTTT	CASSDRQSTDTQYF
TRBV5-6	TRBJ1-5	TRBD1	.	TGTGCCAGCAGCTTCTCGGGACAGGGAGACAATCAGCCCCAGCATTTT	CASSFSGQGDNQPQHF
TRBV6-2/TRBV6-3	TRBJ2-3	.	.	TGTGCCAGCAGTTACCGGGGAACAACAGCAGATACGCAGTATTTT	CASSYRGTTADTQYF